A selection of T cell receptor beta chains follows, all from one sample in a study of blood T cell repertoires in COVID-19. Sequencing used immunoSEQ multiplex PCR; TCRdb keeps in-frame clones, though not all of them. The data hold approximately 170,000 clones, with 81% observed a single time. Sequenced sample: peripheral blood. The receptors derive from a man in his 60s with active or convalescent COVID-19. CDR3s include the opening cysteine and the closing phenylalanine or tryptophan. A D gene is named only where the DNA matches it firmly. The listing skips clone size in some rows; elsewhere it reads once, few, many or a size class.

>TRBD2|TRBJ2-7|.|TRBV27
TGTGCCAGCAGTTTACGCGGGAGGGCCGGGTACGAGCAGTACTTC
CASSLRGRAGYEQYF
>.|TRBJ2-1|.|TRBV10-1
TGCGCCAGCTCCTCGGCGGGAAAGGGCGATGAGCAGTTCTTC
CASSSAGKGDEQFF
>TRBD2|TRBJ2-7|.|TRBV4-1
TGCGCCAGCAGCCAAGATGAGCCGGGACTAGCGGGAGCCTACGAGCAGTACTTC
CASSQDEPGLAGAYEQYF
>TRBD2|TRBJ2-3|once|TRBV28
TGTGCCAGCACACTAACTACGGCGGGAGGGCAAGATACGCAGTATTTT
CASTLTTAGGQDTQYF
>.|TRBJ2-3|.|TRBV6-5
TGTGCCAGCAGTTACTCGGGCAGCACAGATACGCAGTATTTT
CASSYSGSTDTQYF
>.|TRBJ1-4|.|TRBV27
TGTGCCAGCAGTTTAAGTAGTGGAGTTAATGAAAAACTGTTTTTT
CASSLSSGVNEKLFF
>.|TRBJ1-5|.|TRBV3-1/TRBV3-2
TGTGCCAGCAGCCAAGATTCAGGGGCTAATCAGCCCCAGCATTTT
CASSQDSGANQPQHF
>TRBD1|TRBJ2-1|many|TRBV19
TGTGCCAGTAGTTTTCCCGGACAGGGCCAGCAGTTCTTC
CASSFPGQGQQFF
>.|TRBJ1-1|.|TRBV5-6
TGTGCCAGCAGCTTGGAGCCAGGGAGGGACACTGAAGCTTTCTTT
CASSLEPGRDTEAFF
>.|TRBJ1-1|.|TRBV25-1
TGTGCCAGCAGTGAAGTCGGTGCTGAAGCTTTCTTT
CASSEVGAEAFF
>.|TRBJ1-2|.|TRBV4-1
TGCGCCAGCAGCCAAGACGAGGGAAGGGCCTATGGCTACACCTTC
CASSQDEGRAYGYTF
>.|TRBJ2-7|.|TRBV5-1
TGCGCCAGCAGCTTGAGGGACACCGCCTACGAGCAGTACTTC
CASSLRDTAYEQYF
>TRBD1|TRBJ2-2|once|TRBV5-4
TGTGCCAGTGGATGGACAGGCTCAACCGGGGAGCTGTTTTTT
CASGWTGSTGELFF
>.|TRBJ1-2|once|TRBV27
TGTGCCAGCAGTGTCAGGGTAAACTATGGCTACACCTTC
CASSVRVNYGYTF
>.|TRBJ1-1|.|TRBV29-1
TGCAGCGCCCGTCTCCAGGGGAGTGGAAACTCTGAAGCTTTCTTT
CSARLQGSGNSEAFF
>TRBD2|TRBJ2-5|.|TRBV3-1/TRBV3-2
TGTGCCAGCAGGCAAGCGGGGAGCCAAGAGACCCAGTACTTC
CASRQAGSQETQYF
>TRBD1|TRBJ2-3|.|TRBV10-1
TGCGCCAGCAGTGGACCGGACAGGGGCCCAGGTACGCAGTATTTT
CASSGPDRGPGTQYF
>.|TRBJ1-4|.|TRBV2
TGTGCCATCACAGGGTCTGGTGAAAAACTGTTTTTT
CAITGSGEKLFF
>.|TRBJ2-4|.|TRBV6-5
TGTGCCAGCAGTACCCGGACAGAAAACATTCAGTACTTC
CASSTRTENIQYF
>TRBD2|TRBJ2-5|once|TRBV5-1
TGCGCCAGCAGCTTCCCGGGGGGTCCCCAAGAGACCCAGTACTTC
CASSFPGGPQETQYF
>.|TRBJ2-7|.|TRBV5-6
TGTGCCAGCAGCTTGGCGCAGGTCCCTCCCCTCGAGCAGTACTTC
CASSLAQVPPLEQYF
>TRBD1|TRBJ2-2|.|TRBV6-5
TGTGCCCACAGGGGGCGCAACACCGGGGAGCTGTTTTTT
CAHRGRNTGELFF
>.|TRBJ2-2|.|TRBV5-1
TGCGCCAGCAGCCCGGGCTGGGAGGCCGGGGAGCTGTTTTTT
CASSPGWEAGELFF
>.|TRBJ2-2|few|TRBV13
TGTGCCAGCAGCTTAAAGGGGGCCGGGGAGCTGTTTTTT
CASSLKGAGELFF
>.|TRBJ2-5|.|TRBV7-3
TGTGCCAGCAGCTTATTGGGCCTCGGGGAGCAGTACTTC
CASSLLGLGEQYF
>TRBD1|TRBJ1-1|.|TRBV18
TGTGCCAGCTCACCCGGGACAGAAGGGGCTGAAGCTTTCTTT
CASSPGTEGAEAFF
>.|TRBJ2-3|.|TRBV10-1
TGCGCCAGCAGCCGCGGACTCACAGATACGCAGTATTTT
CASSRGLTDTQYF
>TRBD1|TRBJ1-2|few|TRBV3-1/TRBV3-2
TGTGCCAGCAGCCACGGGACAGGGTTGAGCTATGGCTACACCTTC
CASSHGTGLSYGYTF